This TCR beta chain was retrieved from a study of T cell repertoires in cytomegalovirus infection. About the study: As its CMV epitopes, the study selected recently identified HLA-C-restricted and well-studied HLA-B-restricted targets. Based on public TCR beta signatures, there were indications of CMV infection and of a matching HLA type.

Broader study findings: HLA-C-restricted TCR beta clonotypes specific for CMV led the ex vivo response.

This CDR3 contains 14 residues. Germline V gene lookup returns CDR1 SGHKS and CDR2 YYEKEE (reference sequence). With 1 base removed from V and 3 bases from J, the gap between germline ends came to 5 bases. Turning to this clonotype: What it binds is unknown.

TCRdb redid the calling of the reads with MiXCR, one entry per CDR3 protein. The top ten hold about 14% of the sample, which has about 920,000 distinct CDR3 sequences, 30% to 40% seen once. Material: cultured CD8+ T cells from PBMCs, obtained from culture after CMV antigen stimulation. This receptor was obtained from a human donor in good health (CMV status not recorded). Some clones in this sample may be carry-over from other donors' samples. The chain couples TRBV5-5 to TRBJ1-6; D unresolved. The DNA of the CDR3 is TGTGCCAGCAGCTTGTACAACTATAATTCACCCCTCCACTTT. Its protein is CASSLYNYNSPLHF.